One sample yielded the 24 T cell receptor beta chains listed below, sequenced in a study of cytomegalovirus exposure and HLA in healthy donors. Repertoires were generated with immunoSEQ multiplex PCR, while TCRdb's copy carries only in-frame clones and drops some. The profile covers around 170,000 clones, with 85% appearing a single time and 15% to 20% taken by the ten largest. Sample: PBMCs. Receptors originate from a man aged 18-30 years in good health and CMV-seropositive.

V and J are TRBV6-4 and TRBJ2-1; a weak D match, TRBD2 (6 bases). The CDR3 is made up of 14 amino acids. Germline CDR1 and CDR2: MRHNA and SNTAGT. V was shortened by 9 bases and J by 3 bases, with 15 bases between the two germline ends. Here the CDR3 reads CARTFSGSYNEQFF. The DNA for the CDR3 is TGTGCCAGAACCTTTTCCGGGAGCTACAATGAGCAGTTCTTC.

In this sample, this clone turned up once. The chain has TRBV27 and TRBJ2-1; D gene uncertain. This CDR3 spans 15 amino acids. Per germline, CDR1 MNHEY and CDR2 SMNVEV (reference sequence). Trimming cost V 2 bases and J 5 bases, with 13 bases left between them. The CDR3 region has the DNA TGTGCCAGCAGTTTACGAGCGACTGAAAACAATGAGCAGTTCTTC. As protein: CASSLRATENNEQFF.

The chain is built from TRBV30 and TRBJ1-5, with 11 bases lining up with TRBD1. The CDR3 contains 15 residues. Trimming at V came to 1 base and at J to 5 bases, leaving 4 bases not matched to a gene. The V gene's germline CDR1 is GTSNPN and CDR2 SVGIG (reference sequence). CDR3 in DNA: TGTGCCTGGAGTGGTGGGACAGGGGGTTATCAGCCCCAGCATTTT. Amino acids: CAWSGGTGGYQPQHF.

This clone appeared once. This sequence joins TRBV7-2 and TRBJ2-1; 7 nucleotides line up with TRBD2. J lost 4 bases, V lost 5 bases, and 14 bases had no gene match. CDR1 and CDR2 (germline): SGHTA, FQGNSA. There are 17 residues in the CDR3. CDR3: CASSQDVGLVGYNEQFF. As DNA, the CDR3 is TGTGCCAGCAGCCAAGACGTAGGACTAGTAGGATACAATGAGCAGTTCTTC.

This clone was counted a few times. The V and J genes are TRBV29-1 and TRBJ1-3; a weak D match, TRBD1 (5 bases). Germline values: CDR1 SQVTM, CDR2 ANQGSEA. With 4 bases removed from V and 4 bases from J, the gap between germline ends came to 5 bases. The CDR3 is 11 amino acids. This CDR3 reads CSVGTGNTIYF. Written as DNA, the CDR3 is TGCAGCGTTGGGACAGGAAACACCATATATTTT.

The chain links TRBV6-1 to TRBJ1-1; the D gene is possibly TRBD1 (6 bases). Germline V lookup: CDR1 MNHNS, CDR2 SASEGT. Trimming shortened V by 2 bases and J by 1 base, and 20 bases separated the two germline ends. This CDR3 has 18 residues. The DNA for the CDR3 is TGTGCCAGCAGTGAAATGGGGGGGGCTCAGGCTAAGAACACTGAAGCTTTCTTT. Its protein product is CASSEMGGAQAKNTEAFF.

CDR3 nucleotide sequence: TGTGCCAGCAGTTTGAGGACTACTAGCACAGATACGCAGTATTTT. Translating it yields CASSLRTTSTDTQYF. V and J are TRBV27 and TRBJ2-3; TRBD2 is a possible D gene (6 bases). The CDR3 covers 15 residues. Germline values: CDR1 MNHEY, CDR2 SMNVEV (reference sequence). Deletions cut 3 bases from V and 0 bases from J, with 10 bases between.

This chain uses TRBV6-1 with TRBJ1-2; 9 bases agree with TRBD1. The V and J ends lost 2 bases and 5 bases, in that order; junction bases with no gene match: 9. The CDR3 is 16 residues long. The germline V gene encodes CDR1 MNHNS and CDR2 SASEGT. CDR3 DNA: TGTGCCAGCAGTGAAATTCTCTGGGGACAGGGTTATGGCTACACCTTC. It encodes CASSEILWGQGYGYTF.

The chain couples TRBV9 to TRBJ2-3; 7 bases match TRBD2. Germline V lookup: CDR1 SGDLS, CDR2 YYNGEE. J gave up 3 bases and V 2 bases, and 3 bases lay outside the gene matches. This CDR3 region has 14 residues. In DNA, the CDR3 is TGTGCCAGCAGCGTCCTCGGGGGGACAGATACGCAGTATTTT. Encoded protein: CASSVLGGTDTQYF.

CDR3 in DNA: TGCGCCAGCAGCGGGGGACCAGATACGCAGTATTTT. It yields the protein CASSGGPDTQYF. The chain has TRBV10-2 and TRBJ2-3, with D possibly TRBD2 on 6 matching bases. Germline V gene data show CDR1 as WSHSY and CDR2 as SAAADI. This CDR3 contains 12 residues. V lost 6 bases to trimming and J lost 4 bases, with 8 bases between them.

The chain joins TRBV4-1 to TRBJ2-3; tentative D call: TRBD2 (7 bases). The CDR3 runs 17 residues. V gave up 3 bases and J gave up 1 base, with 17 bases separating them. CDR1 MGHRA and CDR2 YSYEKL come from the germline V gene. CDR3: CASSHPGGRGRTDTQYF. The CDR3 DNA reads as TGCGCCAGCAGCCATCCCGGGGGGCGGGGGCGCACAGATACGCAGTATTTT.

This chain joins TRBV6-5 and TRBJ2-2, with 12 positions matching TRBD2. CDR1 is MNHEY and CDR2 is SVGAGI in the germline V gene. Unmatched junction bases numbered 6, after V lost 2 bases and J lost 8 bases. The CDR3 loop spans 16 amino acids. For the CDR3, the DNA is TGTGCCAGCAGTTACGGCCTAGCGGGAGGGCCGGGGGAGCTGTTTTTT. It specifies CASSYGLAGGPGELFF.

The chain is built from TRBV5-4 and TRBJ2-1; 10 positions match TRBD2. Per the germline V gene, CDR1 is SGHNT and CDR2 is YYREEE (reference sequence). The CDR3 covers 15 residues. The junction had 8 bases not matched to a gene; V was cut back by 3 bases and J by 8 bases. For the CDR3, the DNA is TGTGCCAGCAGCTCCCGGACTAGCGGAGGGTATGAGCAGTTCTTC. It codes for CASSSRTSGGYEQFF.

This clone was seen only a few times. The chain combines TRBV13 with TRBJ1-6, with TRBD1 matching 8 bases. This CDR3 has 14 residues. J was trimmed by 7 bases and V by 6 bases; bases with no gene match: 5. Germline-derived CDR1 and CDR2 are PRHDT and FYEKMQ (reference sequence). The CDR3 loop reads CASRRQGANSPLHF. The CDR3 coding sequence is TGTGCCAGCAGGAGGCAGGGGGCAAATTCACCCCTCCACTTT.

V is TRBV2 and J is TRBJ2-7, with 8 bases identical to TRBD2. With V trimmed by 6 bases and J by 4 bases, 5 bases remained unmatched. The CDR3 has 13 residues. The germline V gene has CDR1 SNHLY and CDR2 FYNNEI. The CDR3 reads CASRTGTRYEQYF. CDR3 bases: TGTGCCAGCAGAACCGGGACTAGGTACGAGCAGTACTTC.

This chain uses TRBV27 with TRBJ2-5; TRBD1 aligns across 8 bases. The trim removed 4 bases at V and 2 bases at J, leaving 15 bases unmatched. CDR3 size: 18 residues. CDR1 is MNHEY and CDR2 is SMNVEV in the germline V gene (reference sequence). The CDR3 DNA is TGTGCCAGCAGTTGGTCCGGGACAGGATTACTTGCTCAAGAGACCCAGTACTTC. As protein: CASSWSGTGLLAQETQYF.

The chain links TRBV4-1 to TRBJ2-2, with D perhaps matching TRBD2 (5 bases). Trimming stripped 3 bases from V and 5 bases from J, with 19 bases between. Germline V gene sequence: CDR1 MGHRA, CDR2 YSYEKL. The CDR3 runs to 17 residues. CDR3 sequence (DNA): TGCGCCAGCAGCCACAACAAGGACGGGGTGGGTACCGGGGAGCTGTTTTTT. Protein product: CASSHNKDGVGTGELFF.

This clone has a handful of counts. The chain combines TRBV19 with TRBJ2-7, with 11 bases identical to TRBD2. V dropped 5 bases and J dropped 5; count of bases not matched to a gene: 11. The CDR3 is 16 amino acids. The germline gives CDR1 LNHDA, CDR2 SQIVND (reference sequence). The CDR3 DNA reads TGTGCCAGTAGTTATTGGCCCGGGACTAGCGGAGACGAGCAGTACTTC. Its translation is CASSYWPGTSGDEQYF. Full variable domain (missing parts from reference TRBV19 and TRBJ2-7): DGGITQSPKYLFRKEGQNVTLSCEQNLNHDAMYWYRQDPGQGLRLIYYSQIVNDFQKGDIAEGYSVSREKKESFPLTVTSAQKNPTAFYLCASSYWPGTSGDEQYFGPGTRLTVT.

This chain joins TRBV4-2 and TRBJ1-1; no reliable D call. There are 15 residues in the CDR3. The V gene lost 1 base and the J gene lost 0 bases, with 9 bases spanning the gap. Per the germline V gene, CDR1 is LGHNA and CDR2 is YNFKEQ. The CDR3 reads CASSQGSGLNTEAFF. Written as DNA, the CDR3 is TGTGCCAGCAGCCAAGGATCAGGTCTGAACACTGAAGCTTTCTTT.

V is TRBV27 and J is TRBJ2-7, with TRBD2 as a possible D gene (6 bases). There are 14 residues in the CDR3. The V end lost 6 bases, the J end lost 2 bases, and 14 bases lay between the germline ends. From germline, CDR1 is MNHEY and CDR2 SMNVEV (reference sequence). This CDR3 is CASSPFSGPYEQYF. The CDR3 DNA reads as TGTGCCAGCAGCCCTTTTAGCGGCCCCTACGAGCAGTACTTC.

The V gene is TRBV7-3, the J gene TRBJ2-3; 8 bases align to TRBD2. CDR3 length equals 15 residues. V shed 4 bases, J shed 2 bases, and the junction held 5 bases outside the gene matches. Germline lookup yields CDR1 SGHTA and CDR2 FQGTGA. CDR3 sequence reads: CASSSHGGATDTQYF. The CDR3 nucleotides read TGTGCCAGCAGCTCTCACGGGGGGGCCACAGATACGCAGTATTTT.

The chain employs TRBV28 and TRBJ1-1; D not certain. With 2 bases removed from V and 10 bases from J, the gap between germline ends came to 8 bases. This CDR3 contains 11 residues. CDR1 is MDHEN, CDR2 SYDVKM, per germline. CDR3 sequence: CASSLGSGAFF. For the CDR3, the DNA is TGTGCCAGCAGTTTAGGATCGGGAGCTTTCTTT. Complete variable domain (other parts from reference TRBV28 and TRBJ1-1): DVKVTQSSRYLVKRTGEKVFLECVQDMDHENMFWYRQDPGLGLRLIYFSYDVKMKEKGDIPEGYSVSREKKERFSLILESASTNQTSMYLCASSLGSGAFFGQGTRLTVV.

The V call is TRBV11-2, the J call TRBJ2-7; the D is unclear. V was clipped by 0 bases and J by 6 bases, with 21 bases between them. The CDR3 has 17 residues. The germline CDR1 and CDR2 sequences are SGHAT and FQNNGV. CDR3 coding DNA: TGTGCCAGCAGCTTAGATCGCGAAACAGAGTTATTTGGCGAGCAGTACTTC. As protein: CASSLDRETELFGEQYF.

The chain recombines TRBV7-2 with TRBJ1-5; 10 nucleotides match TRBD1. The CDR3 extends over 15 amino acids. Germline assignment: CDR1 SGHTA and CDR2 FQGNSA. V lost 1 base and J lost 9; bases outside the gene matches: 6. This CDR3 reads CASSLDATGGWPQHF. The CDR3 region has the DNA TGTGCCAGCAGCTTAGACGCGACAGGGGGCTGGCCCCAGCATTTT.